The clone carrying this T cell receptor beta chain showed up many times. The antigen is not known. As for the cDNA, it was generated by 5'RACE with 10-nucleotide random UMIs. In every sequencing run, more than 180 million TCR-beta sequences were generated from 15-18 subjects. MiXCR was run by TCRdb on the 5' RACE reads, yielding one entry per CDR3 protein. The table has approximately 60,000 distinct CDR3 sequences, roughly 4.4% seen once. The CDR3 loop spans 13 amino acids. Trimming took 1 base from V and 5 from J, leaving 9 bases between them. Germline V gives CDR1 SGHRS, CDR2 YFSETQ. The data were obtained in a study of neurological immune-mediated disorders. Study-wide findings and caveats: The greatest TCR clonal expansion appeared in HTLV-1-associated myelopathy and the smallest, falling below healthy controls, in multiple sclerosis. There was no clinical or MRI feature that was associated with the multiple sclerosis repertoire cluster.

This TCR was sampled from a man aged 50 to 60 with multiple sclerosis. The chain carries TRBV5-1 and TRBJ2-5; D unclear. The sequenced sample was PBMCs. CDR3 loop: CASSLSRRETQYF. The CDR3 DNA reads TGCGCCAGCAGCTTGAGTAGACGGGAGACCCAGTACTTC. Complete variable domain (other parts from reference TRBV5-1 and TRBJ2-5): KAGVTQTPRYLIKTRGQQVTLSCSPISGHRSVSWYQQTPGQGLQFLFEYFSETQRNKGNFPGRFSGRQFSNSRSEMNVSTLELGDSALYLCASSLSRRETQYFGPGTRLLVL.